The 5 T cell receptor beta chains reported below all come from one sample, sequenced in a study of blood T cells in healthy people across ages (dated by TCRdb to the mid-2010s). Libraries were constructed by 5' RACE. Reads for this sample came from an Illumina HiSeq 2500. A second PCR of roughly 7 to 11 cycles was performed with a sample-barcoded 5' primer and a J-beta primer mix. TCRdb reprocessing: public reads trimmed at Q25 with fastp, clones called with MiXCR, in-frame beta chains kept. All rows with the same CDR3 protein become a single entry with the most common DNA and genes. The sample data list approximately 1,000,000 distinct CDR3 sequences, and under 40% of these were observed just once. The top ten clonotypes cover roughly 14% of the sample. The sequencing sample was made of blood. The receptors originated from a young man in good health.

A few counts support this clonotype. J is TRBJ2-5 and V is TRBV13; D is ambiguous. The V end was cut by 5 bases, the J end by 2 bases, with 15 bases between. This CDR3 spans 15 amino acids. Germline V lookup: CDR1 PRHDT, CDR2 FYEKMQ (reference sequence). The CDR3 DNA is TGTGCCAGCAGCCTAGAGGCGCGGATACAAGAGACCCAGTACTTC. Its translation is CASSLEARIQETQYF.

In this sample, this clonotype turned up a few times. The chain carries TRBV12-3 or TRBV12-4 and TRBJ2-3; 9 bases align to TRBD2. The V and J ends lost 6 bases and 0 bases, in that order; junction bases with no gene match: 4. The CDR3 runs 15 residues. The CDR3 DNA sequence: TGTGCCAGCAGGTCAACTAGCGGGAGCACAGATACGCAGTATTTT. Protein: CASRSTSGSTDTQYF.

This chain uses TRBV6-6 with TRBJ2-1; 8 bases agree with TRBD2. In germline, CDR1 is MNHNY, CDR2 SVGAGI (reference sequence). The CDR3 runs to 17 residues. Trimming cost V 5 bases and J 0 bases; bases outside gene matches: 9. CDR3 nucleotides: TGTGCCAGCAGTCCATTAGCGGGGTTTAGCTCCTACAATGAGCAGTTCTTC. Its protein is CASSPLAGFSSYNEQFF.

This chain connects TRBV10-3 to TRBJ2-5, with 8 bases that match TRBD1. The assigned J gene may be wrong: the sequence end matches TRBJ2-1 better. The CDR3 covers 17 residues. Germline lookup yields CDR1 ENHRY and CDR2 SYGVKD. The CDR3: CAIREKPGQEIQETQFF. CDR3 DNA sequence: TGTGCCATCAGAGAGAAACCGGGACAGGAGATACAAGAGACCCAGTTCTTC.

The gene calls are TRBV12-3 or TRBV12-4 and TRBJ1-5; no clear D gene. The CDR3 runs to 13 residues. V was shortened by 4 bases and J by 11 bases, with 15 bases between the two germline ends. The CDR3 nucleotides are TGTGCCAGCAGTTCCGGGTCACGGGAATCCCAGCATTTT. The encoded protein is CASSSGSRESQHF.